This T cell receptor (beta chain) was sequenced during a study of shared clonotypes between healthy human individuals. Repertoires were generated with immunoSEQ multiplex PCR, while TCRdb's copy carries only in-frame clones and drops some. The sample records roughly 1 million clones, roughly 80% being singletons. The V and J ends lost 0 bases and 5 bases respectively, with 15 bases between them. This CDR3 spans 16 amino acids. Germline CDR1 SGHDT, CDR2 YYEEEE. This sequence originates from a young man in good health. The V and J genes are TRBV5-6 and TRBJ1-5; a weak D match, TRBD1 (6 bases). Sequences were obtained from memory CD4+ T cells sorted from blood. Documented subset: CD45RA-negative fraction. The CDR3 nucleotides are TGTGCCAGCAGCTTGGTTTCGGCTGGGGGCGATCAGCCCCAGCATTTT. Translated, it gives CASSLVSAGGDQPQHF.